This TCR beta chain was sequenced in a study of OX40 agonist ivuxolimab in advanced cancers. The ends were cut back, 3 bases at V and 4 bases at J, with 13 bases in the middle. Germline-derived CDR1 and CDR2 are MDHEN and SYDVKM. The CDR3 covers 15 residues. Produced via immunoSEQ multiplex PCR; TCRdb's table is partial and in-frame only. The table lists around 26,000 clones, around 83% of them singletons, with 30% to 40% in the top ten. The sequenced sample was CD4+ or CD8+ T cells sorted from blood, obtained in a trial of the OX40 agonist ivuxolimab. The V call is TRBV28, the J call TRBJ1-5; D is perhaps TRBD1 (6 bases). This TCR was sampled from an adult with an advanced solid tumor such as melanoma, head and neck, liver or kidney cancer. Here the CDR3 DNA reads TGTGCCAGCAGTTTGTCCGGGACAAGAAATCAGCCCCAGCATTTT. This translates into CASSLSGTRNQPQHF.